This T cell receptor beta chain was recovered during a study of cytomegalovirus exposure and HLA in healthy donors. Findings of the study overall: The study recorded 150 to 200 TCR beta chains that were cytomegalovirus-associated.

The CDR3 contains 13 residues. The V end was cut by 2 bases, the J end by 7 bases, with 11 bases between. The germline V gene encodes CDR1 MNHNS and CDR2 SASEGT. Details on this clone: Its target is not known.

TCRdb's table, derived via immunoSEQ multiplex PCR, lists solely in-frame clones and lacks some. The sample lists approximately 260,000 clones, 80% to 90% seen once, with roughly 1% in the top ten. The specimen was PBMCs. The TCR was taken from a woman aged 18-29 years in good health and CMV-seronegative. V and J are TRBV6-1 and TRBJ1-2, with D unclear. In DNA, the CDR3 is TGTGCCAGCAGTGAATCCCCAGGAGGTGGCTACACCTTC. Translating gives CASSESPGGGYTF.